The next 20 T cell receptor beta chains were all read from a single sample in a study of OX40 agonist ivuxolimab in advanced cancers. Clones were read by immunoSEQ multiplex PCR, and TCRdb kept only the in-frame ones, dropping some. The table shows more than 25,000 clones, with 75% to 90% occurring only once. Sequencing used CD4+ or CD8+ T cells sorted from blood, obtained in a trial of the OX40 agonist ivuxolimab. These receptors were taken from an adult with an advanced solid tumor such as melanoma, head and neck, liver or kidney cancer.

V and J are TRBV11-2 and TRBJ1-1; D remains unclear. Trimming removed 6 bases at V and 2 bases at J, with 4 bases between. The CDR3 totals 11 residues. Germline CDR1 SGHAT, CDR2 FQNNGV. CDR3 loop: CASSLNTEAFF. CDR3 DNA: TGTGCCAGCAGTCTCAACACTGAAGCTTTCTTT.

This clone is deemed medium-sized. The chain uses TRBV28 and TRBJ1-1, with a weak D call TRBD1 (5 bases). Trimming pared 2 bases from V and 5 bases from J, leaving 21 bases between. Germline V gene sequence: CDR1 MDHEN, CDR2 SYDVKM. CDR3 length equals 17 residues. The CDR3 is CASSLREFRGRQTEAFF. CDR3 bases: TGTGCCAGCAGTTTACGGGAGTTCCGGGGCCGCCAAACTGAAGCTTTCTTT.

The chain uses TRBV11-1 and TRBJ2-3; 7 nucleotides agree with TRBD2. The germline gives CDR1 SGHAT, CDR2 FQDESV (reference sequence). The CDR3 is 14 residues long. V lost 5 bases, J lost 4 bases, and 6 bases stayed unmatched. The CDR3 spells CASSPRLAPDTQYF. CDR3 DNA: TGTGCCAGCAGCCCCCGACTAGCTCCAGATACGCAGTATTTT.

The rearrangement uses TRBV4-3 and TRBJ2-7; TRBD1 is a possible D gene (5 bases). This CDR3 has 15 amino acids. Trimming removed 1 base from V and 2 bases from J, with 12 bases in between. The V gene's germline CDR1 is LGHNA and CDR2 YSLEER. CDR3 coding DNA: TGCGCCAGCAGCCAAGTCGTTGCAGGGACCTACGAGCAGTACTTC. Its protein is CASSQVVAGTYEQYF.

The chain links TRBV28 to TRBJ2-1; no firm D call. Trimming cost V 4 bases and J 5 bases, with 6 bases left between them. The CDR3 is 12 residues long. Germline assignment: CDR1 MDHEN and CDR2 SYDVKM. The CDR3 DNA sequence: TGTGCCAGCAGTTCGATGAACAATGAGCAGTTCTTC. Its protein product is CASSSMNNEQFF.

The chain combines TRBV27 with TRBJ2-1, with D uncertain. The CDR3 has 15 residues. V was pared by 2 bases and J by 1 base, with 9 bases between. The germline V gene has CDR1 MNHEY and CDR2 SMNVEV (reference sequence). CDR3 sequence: CASSLGHGSYNEQFF. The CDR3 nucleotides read TGTGCCAGCAGTTTAGGTCACGGTTCCTACAATGAGCAGTTCTTC.

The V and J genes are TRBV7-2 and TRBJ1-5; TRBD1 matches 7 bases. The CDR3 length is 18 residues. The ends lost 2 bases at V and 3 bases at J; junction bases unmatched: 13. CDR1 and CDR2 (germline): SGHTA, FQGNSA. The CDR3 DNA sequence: TGTGCCAGCAGCTTATTTCAGGGGGAGATAGGGCTCAATCAGCCCCAGCATTTT. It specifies CASSLFQGEIGLNQPQHF.

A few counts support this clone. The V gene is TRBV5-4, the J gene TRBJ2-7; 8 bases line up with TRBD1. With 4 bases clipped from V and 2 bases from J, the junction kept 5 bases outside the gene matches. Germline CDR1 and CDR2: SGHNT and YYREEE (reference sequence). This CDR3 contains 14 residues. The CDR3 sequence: CASSPGQGPYEQYF. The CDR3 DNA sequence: TGTGCCAGCAGCCCTGGACAGGGTCCCTACGAGCAGTACTTC. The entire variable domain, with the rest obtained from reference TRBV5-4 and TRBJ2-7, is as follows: ETGVTQSPTHLIKTRGQQVTLRCSSQSGHNTVSWYQQALGQGPQFIFQYYREEENGRGNFPPRFSGLQFPNYSSELNVNALELDDSALYLCASSPGQGPYEQYFGPGTRLTVT.

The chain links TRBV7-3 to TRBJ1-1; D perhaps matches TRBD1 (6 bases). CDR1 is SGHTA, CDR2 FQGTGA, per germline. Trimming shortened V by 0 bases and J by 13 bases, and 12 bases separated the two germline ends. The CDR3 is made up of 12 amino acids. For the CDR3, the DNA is TGTGCCAGCAGCTTAACGACAGGTGGCGTTTTCTTT. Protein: CASSLTTGGVFF.

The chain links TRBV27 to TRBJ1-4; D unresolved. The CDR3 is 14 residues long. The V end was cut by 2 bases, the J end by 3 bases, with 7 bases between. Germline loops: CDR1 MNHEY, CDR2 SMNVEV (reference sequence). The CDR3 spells CASSLGSPNEKLFF. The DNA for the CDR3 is TGTGCCAGCAGTTTAGGCAGCCCTAATGAAAAACTGTTTTTT. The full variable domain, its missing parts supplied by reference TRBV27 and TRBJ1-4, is EAQVTQNPRYLITVTGKKLTVTCSQNMNHEYMSWYRQDPGLGLRQIYYSMNVEVTDKGDVPEGYKVSRKEKRNFPLILESPSPNQTSLYFCASSLGSPNEKLFFGSGTQLSVL.

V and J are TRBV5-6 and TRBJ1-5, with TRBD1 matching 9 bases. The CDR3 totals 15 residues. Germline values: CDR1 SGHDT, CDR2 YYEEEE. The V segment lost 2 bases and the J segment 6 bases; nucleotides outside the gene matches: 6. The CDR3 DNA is TGTGCCAGCAGCTTCACAGGGGGCCGGGGTCAGCCCCAGCATTTT. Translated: CASSFTGGRGQPQHF.

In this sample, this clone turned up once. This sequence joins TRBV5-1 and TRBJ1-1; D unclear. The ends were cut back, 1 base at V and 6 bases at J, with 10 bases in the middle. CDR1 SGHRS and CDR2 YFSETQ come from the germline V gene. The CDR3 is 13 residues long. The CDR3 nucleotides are TGCGCCAGCAGCTTGTATCTGGGTCCTGAAGCTTTCTTT. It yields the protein CASSLYLGPEAFF.

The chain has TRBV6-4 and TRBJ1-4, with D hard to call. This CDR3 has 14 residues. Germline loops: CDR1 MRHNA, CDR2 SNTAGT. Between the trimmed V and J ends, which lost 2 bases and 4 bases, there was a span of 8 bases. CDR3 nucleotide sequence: TGTGCCAGCAGTGACGACGCTAATAATGAAAAACTGTTTTTT. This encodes CASSDDANNEKLFF.

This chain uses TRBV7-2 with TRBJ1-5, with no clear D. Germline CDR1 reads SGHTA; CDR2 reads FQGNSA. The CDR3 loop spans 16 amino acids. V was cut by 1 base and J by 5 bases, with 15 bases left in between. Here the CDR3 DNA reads TGTGCCAGCAGCTTAGGTTCAGCCCCAAGGGATCAGCCCCAGCATTTT. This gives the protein CASSLGSAPRDQPQHF.

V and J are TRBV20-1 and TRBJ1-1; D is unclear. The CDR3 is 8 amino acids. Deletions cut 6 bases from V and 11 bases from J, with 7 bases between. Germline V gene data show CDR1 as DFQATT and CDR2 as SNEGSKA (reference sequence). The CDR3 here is CSAALAFF. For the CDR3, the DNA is TGCAGTGCCGCGTTGGCTTTCTTT.

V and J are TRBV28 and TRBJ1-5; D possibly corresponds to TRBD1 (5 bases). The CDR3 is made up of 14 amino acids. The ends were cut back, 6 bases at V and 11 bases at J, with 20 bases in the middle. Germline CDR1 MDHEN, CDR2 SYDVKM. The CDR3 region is CASSLRGAIGAQHF. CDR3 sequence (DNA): TGTGCCAGCAGCCTTCGCGGGGCTATTGGTGCCCAGCATTTT. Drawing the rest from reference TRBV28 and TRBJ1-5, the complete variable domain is DVKVTQSSRYLVKRTGEKVFLECVQDMDHENMFWYRQDPGLGLRLIYFSYDVKMKEKGDIPEGYSVSREKKERFSLILESASTNQTSMYLCASSLRGAIGAQHFGDGTRLSIL.

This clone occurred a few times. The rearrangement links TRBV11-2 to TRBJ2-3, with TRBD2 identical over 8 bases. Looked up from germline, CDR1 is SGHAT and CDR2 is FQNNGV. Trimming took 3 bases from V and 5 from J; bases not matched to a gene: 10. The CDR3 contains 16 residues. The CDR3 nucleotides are TGTGCCAGCAGCTTTCGGGGGGGTGGGATTTTAGATACGCAGTATTTT. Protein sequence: CASSFRGGGILDTQYF. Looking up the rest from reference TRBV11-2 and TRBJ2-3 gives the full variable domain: EAGVAQSPRYKIIEKRQSVAFWCNPISGHATLYWYQQILGQGPKLLIQFQNNGVVDDSQLPKDRFSAERLKGVDSTLKIQPAKLEDSAVYLCASSFRGGGILDTQYFGPGTRLTVL.

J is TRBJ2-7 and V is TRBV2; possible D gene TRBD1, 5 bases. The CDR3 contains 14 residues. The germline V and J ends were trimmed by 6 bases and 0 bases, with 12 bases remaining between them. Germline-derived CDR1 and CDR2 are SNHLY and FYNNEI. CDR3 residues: CASSPQGSSYEQYF. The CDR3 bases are TGTGCCAGCAGCCCCCAGGGTAGCTCCTACGAGCAGTACTTC.

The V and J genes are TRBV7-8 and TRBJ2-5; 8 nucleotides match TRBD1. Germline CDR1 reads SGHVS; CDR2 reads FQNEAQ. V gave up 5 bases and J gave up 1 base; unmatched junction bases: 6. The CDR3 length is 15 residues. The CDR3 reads CASSTRTGPQETQYF. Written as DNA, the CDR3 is TGTGCCAGCAGCACCCGGACAGGGCCCCAAGAGACCCAGTACTTC.

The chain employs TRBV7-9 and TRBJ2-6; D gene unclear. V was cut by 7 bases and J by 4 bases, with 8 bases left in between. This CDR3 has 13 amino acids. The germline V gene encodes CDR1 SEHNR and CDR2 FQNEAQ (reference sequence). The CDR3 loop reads CASTLGGANVLTF. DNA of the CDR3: TGTGCCAGCACCTTGGGCGGGGCCAACGTCCTGACTTTC.